This entry lists 7 T cell receptor beta chains sequenced from one sample in a study of T cell responses to AZD1222 COVID-19 vaccine. The data were produced by immunoSEQ multiplex PCR, yet TCRdb's version contains in-frame clones alone and is incomplete. The profile covers about 150,000 clones, with about nine tenths appearing a single time and about 1.8% taken by the ten largest. The sequences come from peripheral blood, collected 28 days after the second AZD1222 dose. Receptor source: an adult who received the AZD1222 COVID-19 vaccine.

The CDR3: CASSVTTGGTEAFF. The CDR3 bases are TGTGCCAGCAGCGTAACAACAGGGGGCACTGAAGCTTTCTTT. V gene TRBV7-9 combines with J gene TRBJ1-1, with TRBD1 matching 8 bases. The CDR3 spans 14 residues. The V gene's germline CDR1 is SEHNR and CDR2 FQNEAQ (reference sequence). J was trimmed by 4 bases and V by 5 bases; bases with no gene match: 6.

The V and J genes are TRBV18 and TRBJ1-1, with D possibly TRBD1 on 5 matching bases. Trimming left V 2 bases short and J 2 bases short, with 9 bases between. The CDR3 sequence is 14 residues long. Germline CDR1 and CDR2: KGHSH and LQKENI. CDR3 sequence: CASSPFDSNTEAFF. The CDR3 DNA reads TGTGCCAGCTCACCATTTGACAGCAACACTGAAGCTTTCTTT.

This rearrangement joins TRBV30 to TRBJ1-5, with 7 bases identical to TRBD1. V lost 0 bases, J lost 4 bases, and 9 bases stayed unmatched. CDR3 size: 16 residues. Germline lookup yields CDR1 GTSNPN and CDR2 SVGIG (reference sequence). In nucleotides, the CDR3 is TGTGCCTGGAGTGTGGGTCAGGGGGTCTTGAATCAGCCCCAGCATTTT. Protein: CAWSVGQGVLNQPQHF.

The gene calls are TRBV6-5 and TRBJ1-5; D gene ambiguous. Germline CDR1 is MNHEY and CDR2 is SVGAGI. The CDR3 has 13 amino acids. With 4 bases removed from V and 5 bases from J, the gap between germline ends came to 9 bases. The CDR3 region has the DNA TGTGCCAGCAGTTCGACGGTTGATCAGCCCCAGCATTTT. Its protein product is CASSSTVDQPQHF.

The rearrangement links TRBV9 to TRBJ2-1; 8 bases map to TRBD2. After removal of 3 bases from V and 7 bases from J, the junction contained 12 bases not matched to a gene. The germline gives CDR1 SGDLS, CDR2 YYNGEE. The CDR3 has 16 amino acids. CDR3 DNA: TGTGCCAGCAGCGCGTGGATAGCGGGAAGAGGGAATGAGCAGTTCTTC. The encoded protein is CASSAWIAGRGNEQFF.

V and J are TRBV4-1 and TRBJ2-2; 11 bases map to TRBD2. CDR1 and CDR2 from the germline V gene are MGHRA and YSYEKL. CDR3 length: 15 amino acids. Trimming at V came to 1 base and at J to 11 bases, leaving 6 bases not matched to a gene. In nucleotides, the CDR3 is TGCGCCAGCAGCCAAGGGGTACTAGCGGGAGTTGAGCTGTTTTTT. Translation gives CASSQGVLAGVELFF.

The chain links TRBV5-4 to TRBJ2-7; 11 nucleotides match TRBD2. This CDR3 is built from 14 residues. V shed 2 bases and J 5 bases; nucleotides not matched to a gene: 3. CDR1 SGHNT and CDR2 YYREEE come from the germline V gene (reference sequence). CDR3 bases: TGTGCCAGCAGCTTAACTAGCGGGAGTAACGAGCAGTACTTC. It yields the protein CASSLTSGSNEQYF.